The 10 T cell receptor beta chains given below trace back to one sample, sequenced in a study of T cell repertoires in cytomegalovirus infection. Their antigens are not known. TCRdb re-derived calls from the reads in MiXCR, one entry per CDR3 protein. The sample includes roughly 70,000 distinct CDR3 sequences, approximately 22% of them seen just once. The sequencing used CD8+ T cells from cultured PBMCs, collected from culture after CMV antigen stimulation. Receptor source: a human donor in good health (CMV status not recorded). Some clones in this sample may be carry-over from other donors' samples.

There are a few counts of this clonotype. V is TRBV28 and J is TRBJ2-5; 12 bases are a match to TRBD2. Germline V CDR1 and CDR2: MDHEN, SYDVKM. After removal of 6 bases from V and 5 bases from J, the junction contained 13 bases not matched to a gene. CDR3 length: 17 residues. CDR3 sequence (DNA): TGTGCCAGCAGCCATCGACTAGCGGGGGCGGCGGAGGAGACCCAGTACTTC. It specifies CASSHRLAGAAEETQYF.

The chain couples TRBV28 to TRBJ2-5; 9 nucleotides line up with TRBD2. Germline V CDR1 and CDR2: MDHEN, SYDVKM. V was pared by 6 bases and J by 2 bases, with 10 bases of the junction left unmatched. This CDR3 is built from 16 residues. The CDR3 sequence is CASSPAGGYRQETQYF. The CDR3 bases are TGTGCCAGCAGCCCCGCGGGGGGGTACCGGCAAGAGACCCAGTACTTC.

This clonotype came up a few times. The chain links TRBV27 to TRBJ1-2; tentative D call: TRBD1 (5 bases). The CDR3 length is 13 residues. The V and J ends lost 7 bases and 0 bases respectively, with 9 bases between them. Germline loops: CDR1 MNHEY, CDR2 SMNVEV (reference sequence). The CDR3 protein is CASTLGPNYGYTF. The CDR3 coding sequence is TGTGCCAGCACCTTGGGGCCTAACTATGGCTACACCTTC.

The rearrangement joins TRBV7-8 to TRBJ1-1, with D possibly being TRBD1 (5 bases). Germline V gene lookup returns CDR1 SGHVS and CDR2 FQNEAQ. V was trimmed by 4 bases and J by 5 bases, leaving 23 bases between them. The CDR3 is 17 amino acids. CDR3 sequence reads: CASSSPRLDKGRTEAFF. CDR3 bases: TGTGCCAGCAGCTCCCCCCGTCTAGATAAGGGGAGGACTGAAGCTTTCTTT.

This clonotype was recorded at least ten times. This chain links TRBV7-8 with TRBJ2-1; D is unresolved. Deletions cut 1 base from V and 0 bases from J, with 4 bases between. CDR3 size: 14 residues. The V gene's germline CDR1 is SGHVS and CDR2 FQNEAQ. The CDR3 DNA reads TGTGCCAGCAGCTTAGTAGGCTCCTACAATGAGCAGTTCTTC. Protein product: CASSLVGSYNEQFF.

This clonotype was seen at least ten times. The V gene is TRBV7-2, the J gene TRBJ2-7; no clear D gene. Trimming cost V 4 bases and J 5 bases, with 6 bases left between them. Germline-derived CDR1 and CDR2 are SGHTA and FQGNSA. The CDR3 sequence is 11 residues long. CDR3 coding DNA: TGTGCCAGCAGCTATACAGACGAGCAGTACTTC. Its translation: CASSYTDEQYF.

The chain links TRBV11-2 to TRBJ1-1; D unresolved. The V end lost 4 bases, the J end lost 5 bases, and 11 bases lay between the germline ends. This CDR3 contains 13 residues. Per the germline V gene, CDR1 is SGHAT and CDR2 is FQNNGV. CDR3 in amino acids: CASSYPRGTEAFF. As DNA, the CDR3 is TGTGCCAGCAGCTACCCCCGGGGAACTGAAGCTTTCTTT.

In its sample, this clonotype was seen many times. The J gene is TRBJ2-7, the V gene TRBV11-2; D is perhaps TRBD1 or TRBD2 (5 bases each). The CDR3 covers 15 residues. CDR1 is SGHAT and CDR2 is FQNNGV in the germline V gene. Trimming left V 5 bases short and J 3 bases short, with 17 bases between. Here the CDR3 DNA reads TGTGCCAGCAGCCTAGCAGGGTTGGGCTTCTACGAGCAGTACTTC. Translation gives CASSLAGLGFYEQYF.

V is TRBV4-1 and J is TRBJ1-5; D unclear. The CDR3 contains 15 residues. The V end lost 0 bases, the J end lost 5 bases, and 11 bases lay between the germline ends. The germline V gene encodes CDR1 MGHRA and CDR2 YSYEKL. CDR3 residues: CASSQDVPGDQPQHF. As DNA, the CDR3 is TGCGCCAGCAGCCAAGATGTGCCAGGTGATCAGCCCCAGCATTTT.

The DNA for the CDR3 is TGTGCCAGCAGTGGGACTGACAGGGGGCCGGGCACTGAAGCTTTCTTT. This gives the protein CASSGTDRGPGTEAFF. This sequence joins TRBV2 and TRBJ1-1, with 10 positions matching TRBD1. The V segment lost 4 bases and the J segment 4 bases; nucleotides outside the gene matches: 9. CDR3 length: 16 amino acids. Germline lookup yields CDR1 SNHLY and CDR2 FYNNEI.